This TCR beta chain was retrieved from a study of shared clonotypes between healthy human individuals. Deep was the level used in running the assay. Libraries were prepared by immunoSEQ multiplex PCR; TCRdb keeps only in-frame clonotypes and omits some of them. The data show around 2,000,000 clones, 85% to 95% seen once. General study findings and limits: A limitation of the genetic and exposure-history diversity represented arose from few donors.

The CDR3 consists of 12 residues. Germline CDR1 MNHNS, CDR2 SASEGT. V shed 2 bases and J shed 7 bases, with 8 bases lying between them. Comments on this clone: Its matching antigen is unknown.

The authors divided CD4+ cells into CD45RA+ naive and CD45RA-negative memory subsets. This receptor was obtained from a man between 18 and 35 years old in good health. Input material: naive CD4+ T cells sorted from blood. Subset defined: CD45RA+ positively selected. The rearrangement uses TRBV6-1 and TRBJ1-1; D call uncertain. The CDR3 DNA reads TGTGCCAGCAGTGAATATGGGGATGAAGCTTTCTTT. It yields the protein CASSEYGDEAFF.